The rows below give T cell receptor beta chains drawn from one sample of a study of CD4+ T cells in melanoma. Libraries were prepared by immunoSEQ multiplex PCR; TCRdb keeps only in-frame clonotypes and omits some of them. The repertoire holds about 140,000 clones, about nine tenths seen once, with less than 2% in the top ten. These receptors originate from a human donor with melanoma. CDR3s include the opening cysteine and the closing phenylalanine or tryptophan. Each record gives: J gene, V gene, clone size, D gene, CDR3 protein, CDR3 DNA. A D gene is named only where the DNA matches it firmly. Size is stated for part of the rows, as once, few or many counts, or as a class when the clone is expanded.

j_gene: TRBJ2-1
v_gene: TRBV20-1
abundance: NA
d_gene: NA
CDR3aa: CSALQYNEQFF
CDR3nt: TGCAGTGCCCTCCAATACAATGAGCAGTTCTTC

j_gene: TRBJ2-5
v_gene: TRBV19
abundance: NA
d_gene: NA
CDR3aa: CASSTRWDAKYF
CDR3nt: TGTGCCAGTAGTACGAGATGGGACGCGAAGTACTTC

j_gene: TRBJ2-3
v_gene: TRBV29-1
abundance: NA
d_gene: TRBD2
CDR3aa: CSVEDTSGGVTDTQYF
CDR3nt: TGCAGCGTTGAAGATACTAGCGGGGGGGTTACAGATACGCAGTATTTT

j_gene: TRBJ2-7
v_gene: TRBV30
abundance: NA
d_gene: NA
CDR3aa: CAWSGQNGDEQYF
CDR3nt: TGTGCCTGGAGTGGACAAAACGGGGACGAGCAGTACTTC

j_gene: TRBJ2-1
v_gene: TRBV5-4
abundance: NA
d_gene: NA
CDR3aa: CASSLAGVGDEQFF
CDR3nt: TGTGCCAGCAGCTTGGCAGGGGTCGGCGATGAGCAGTTCTTC

j_gene: TRBJ2-5
v_gene: TRBV5-6
abundance: few
d_gene: TRBD2
CDR3aa: CASSQRLAGGETQYF
CDR3nt: TGTGCCAGCAGCCAGCGACTAGCGGGGGGGGAGACCCAGTACTTC

j_gene: TRBJ1-6
v_gene: TRBV7-2
abundance: NA
d_gene: NA
CDR3aa: CASSFSQGHSPLHF
CDR3nt: TGTGCCAGCAGCTTTTCACAGGGACATTCACCCCTCCACTTT

j_gene: TRBJ1-1
v_gene: TRBV6-5
abundance: NA
d_gene: NA
CDR3aa: CASSYQVNTEAFF
CDR3nt: TGTGCCAGCAGTTACCAAGTAAACACTGAAGCTTTCTTT

j_gene: TRBJ2-3
v_gene: TRBV19
abundance: NA
d_gene: TRBD2
CDR3aa: CASSIDRGGPVDTQYF
CDR3nt: TGTGCCAGTAGTATAGATCGGGGGGGGCCCGTGGATACGCAGTATTTT

j_gene: TRBJ2-7
v_gene: TRBV28
abundance: NA
d_gene: NA
CDR3aa: CASSFRFPLTYEQYF
CDR3nt: TGTGCCAGCAGTTTTAGGTTTCCTCTAACCTACGAGCAGTACTTC

j_gene: TRBJ2-6
v_gene: TRBV4-1
abundance: NA
d_gene: NA
CDR3aa: CASSPPTGRASGANVLTF
CDR3nt: TGCGCCAGCAGCCCCCCCACAGGGCGGGCTTCTGGGGCCAACGTCCTGACTTTC

j_gene: TRBJ1-3
v_gene: TRBV25-1
abundance: NA
d_gene: TRBD1
CDR3aa: CASRQGAGNTIYF
CDR3nt: TGTGCCAGCAGACAGGGGGCTGGAAACACCATATATTTT

j_gene: TRBJ2-2
v_gene: TRBV5-1
abundance: once
d_gene: NA
CDR3aa: CASSLVGGTGELFF
CDR3nt: TGCGCCAGCAGCTTGGTTGGGGGAACCGGGGAGCTGTTTTTT

j_gene: TRBJ1-5
v_gene: TRBV11-2
abundance: NA
d_gene: NA
CDR3aa: CASSLVSNQPQHF
CDR3nt: TGTGCCAGCAGCTTAGTATCGAATCAGCCCCAGCATTTT

j_gene: TRBJ1-2
v_gene: TRBV10-3
abundance: NA
d_gene: NA
CDR3aa: CAISEQPEIRGYTF
CDR3nt: TGTGCCATCAGCGAACAACCCGAAATTAGGGGCTACACCTTC

j_gene: TRBJ2-3
v_gene: TRBV5-1
abundance: NA
d_gene: TRBD2
CDR3aa: CASSPPGLAGRTDTQYF
CDR3nt: TGCGCCAGCAGCCCACCGGGACTAGCGGGACGCACAGATACGCAGTATTTT

j_gene: TRBJ1-1
v_gene: TRBV11-1
abundance: NA
d_gene: NA
CDR3aa: CASSAGTRRGNTEAFF
CDR3nt: TGTGCCAGCAGCGCCGGGACGCGAAGGGGGAACACTGAAGCTTTCTTT

j_gene: TRBJ2-5
v_gene: TRBV2
abundance: NA
d_gene: NA
CDR3aa: CASSKLTGNGQYF
CDR3nt: TGTGCCAGCTCAAAATTAACAGGGAACGGCCAGTACTTC

j_gene: TRBJ2-7
v_gene: TRBV18
abundance: NA
d_gene: NA
CDR3aa: CASSPLGYPYEQYF
CDR3nt: TGTGCCAGCTCACCACTCGGTTATCCCTACGAGCAGTACTTC

j_gene: TRBJ1-6
v_gene: TRBV19
abundance: NA
d_gene: NA
CDR3aa: CASAGESYNSPLHF
CDR3nt: TGTGCCAGCGCAGGGGAATCCTATAATTCACCCCTCCACTTT

j_gene: TRBJ2-2
v_gene: TRBV4-1
abundance: NA
d_gene: TRBD1
CDR3aa: CASSQVAVGTGRDGELFF
CDR3nt: TGCGCCAGCAGCCAAGTAGCCGTCGGGACAGGGCGTGACGGGGAGCTGTTTTTT

j_gene: TRBJ2-1
v_gene: TRBV7-3
abundance: NA
d_gene: NA
CDR3aa: CASSLGAEQFF
CDR3nt: TGTGCCAGCAGCTTAGGCGCAGAGCAGTTCTTC

j_gene: TRBJ1-1
v_gene: TRBV2
abundance: NA
d_gene: NA
CDR3aa: CASSADQNTEAFF
CDR3nt: TGTGCCAGCAGTGCTGATCAGAACACTGAAGCTTTCTTT

j_gene: TRBJ2-7
v_gene: TRBV6-5
abundance: NA
d_gene: TRBD1
CDR3aa: CASSRRQGHSYEQYF
CDR3nt: TGTGCCAGCAGTCGCCGACAGGGGCACTCCTACGAGCAGTACTTC

j_gene: TRBJ1-3
v_gene: TRBV19
abundance: NA
d_gene: NA
CDR3aa: CASTPGPIYF
CDR3nt: TGTGCCAGTACCCCGGGACCCATATATTTT

j_gene: TRBJ1-2
v_gene: TRBV30
abundance: NA
d_gene: TRBD1
CDR3aa: CAWWTGNGYTF
CDR3nt: TGTGCCTGGTGGACAGGGAACGGCTACACCTTC

j_gene: TRBJ2-3
v_gene: TRBV7-9
abundance: NA
d_gene: TRBD1
CDR3aa: CASSYDPGQGTDTQYF
CDR3nt: TGTGCCAGCAGCTACGATCCGGGACAGGGCACAGATACGCAGTATTTT

j_gene: TRBJ1-5
v_gene: TRBV19
abundance: once
d_gene: TRBD1
CDR3aa: CASSIKGQALSNQPQHF
CDR3nt: TGTGCCAGTAGTATTAAGGGACAGGCCCTTAGCAATCAGCCCCAGCATTTT

j_gene: TRBJ2-2
v_gene: TRBV11-1
abundance: NA
d_gene: TRBD2
CDR3aa: CASRLAGGTGELFF
CDR3nt: TGTGCCAGCCGGCTAGCGGGGGGCACCGGGGAGCTGTTTTTT

j_gene: TRBJ2-1
v_gene: TRBV7-9
abundance: NA
d_gene: NA
CDR3aa: CASSLAGGPYNEQFF
CDR3nt: TGTGCCAGCAGCTTAGCGGGGGGGCCCTACAATGAGCAGTTCTTC

j_gene: TRBJ2-7
v_gene: TRBV5-1
abundance: NA
d_gene: NA
CDR3aa: CASSLNGGDYEQYF
CDR3nt: TGCGCCAGCAGCTTGAATGGGGGCGACTACGAGCAGTACTTC

j_gene: TRBJ2-2
v_gene: TRBV5-1
abundance: NA
d_gene: NA
CDR3aa: CASRLTGDNTGELFF
CDR3nt: TGCGCCAGCAGATTGACAGGCGACAACACCGGGGAGCTGTTTTTT

j_gene: TRBJ2-1
v_gene: TRBV7-9
abundance: NA
d_gene: NA
CDR3aa: CASSPDGAHEQFF
CDR3nt: TGTGCCAGCAGCCCAGACGGGGCCCATGAGCAGTTCTTC

j_gene: TRBJ2-6
v_gene: TRBV7-9
abundance: once
d_gene: NA
CDR3aa: CASRPSRSSGANVLTF
CDR3nt: TGTGCCAGCAGACCTTCACGCAGCTCTGGGGCCAACGTCCTGACTTTC

j_gene: TRBJ1-6
v_gene: TRBV2
abundance: once
d_gene: TRBD1
CDR3aa: CASRDSLIQPLHF
CDR3nt: TGTGCCAGTAGGGACAGCCTAATTCAGCCCCTCCACTTT

j_gene: TRBJ1-1
v_gene: TRBV18
abundance: NA
d_gene: NA
CDR3aa: CASSQDTEAFF
CDR3nt: TGTGCCAGCTCACAGGACACTGAAGCTTTCTTT

j_gene: TRBJ2-7
v_gene: TRBV6-5
abundance: NA
d_gene: NA
CDR3aa: CASSESGLNGEQYF
CDR3nt: TGTGCCAGCAGCGAATCAGGGTTGAACGGCGAGCAGTACTTC

j_gene: TRBJ2-7
v_gene: TRBV5-6
abundance: NA
d_gene: TRBD1
CDR3aa: CASSVGQAYEQYF
CDR3nt: TGTGCCAGCAGCGTGGGACAGGCCTACGAGCAGTACTTC

j_gene: TRBJ1-1
v_gene: TRBV7-9
abundance: NA
d_gene: NA
CDR3aa: CASSLAGWAEAFF
CDR3nt: TGTGCCAGCAGCTTAGCAGGGTGGGCTGAAGCTTTCTTT

j_gene: TRBJ1-6
v_gene: TRBV19
abundance: NA
d_gene: TRBD1
CDR3aa: CASRPDRSLNSPLHF
CDR3nt: TGTGCCAGTAGACCGGACAGGTCCCTTAATTCACCCCTCCACTTT

j_gene: TRBJ1-2
v_gene: TRBV18
abundance: NA
d_gene: NA
CDR3aa: CASSPTGKNYGYTF
CDR3nt: TGTGCCAGCTCACCAACCGGGAAGAACTACGGCTACACCTTC

j_gene: TRBJ1-6
v_gene: TRBV6-6
abundance: NA
d_gene: NA
CDR3aa: CASSLNSFNSPLHF
CDR3nt: TGTGCCAGCAGTTTAAACAGTTTTAATTCACCCCTCCACTTT

j_gene: TRBJ1-2
v_gene: TRBV20-1
abundance: NA
d_gene: NA
CDR3aa: CSANWRGSDTF
CDR3nt: TGCAGTGCCAACTGGAGGGGTAGTGACACCTTC

j_gene: TRBJ1-5
v_gene: TRBV5-4
abundance: once
d_gene: NA
CDR3aa: CASSLGGGEPQHF
CDR3nt: TGTGCCAGCAGCTTGGGGGGTGGGGAGCCCCAGCATTTT

j_gene: TRBJ2-5
v_gene: TRBV7-8
abundance: NA
d_gene: TRBD2
CDR3aa: CASSTGLAGAQETQYF
CDR3nt: TGTGCCAGCAGCACTGGACTAGCGGGGGCTCAAGAGACCCAGTACTTC

j_gene: TRBJ2-7
v_gene: TRBV7-3
abundance: NA
d_gene: TRBD2
CDR3aa: CASSLKGTSGGAVYEQYF
CDR3nt: TGTGCCAGCAGCCTCAAGGGCACTAGCGGGGGGGCAGTCTACGAGCAGTACTTC

j_gene: TRBJ1-4
v_gene: TRBV30
abundance: NA
d_gene: NA
CDR3aa: CAWSVPWGRWEKLFF
CDR3nt: TGTGCCTGGAGTGTACCCTGGGGTCGATGGGAAAAACTGTTTTTT

j_gene: TRBJ2-6
v_gene: TRBV7-6
abundance: NA
d_gene: NA
CDR3aa: CASSLAPQGSSGANVLTF
CDR3nt: TGTGCCAGCAGCTTAGCCCCGCAGGGAAGCTCTGGGGCCAACGTCCTGACTTTC

j_gene: TRBJ2-7
v_gene: TRBV10-2
abundance: NA
d_gene: NA
CDR3aa: CASQNAGSAYEQYF
CDR3nt: TGCGCCAGTCAGAATGCCGGCTCGGCCTACGAGCAGTACTTC

j_gene: TRBJ2-1
v_gene: TRBV12-5
abundance: NA
d_gene: TRBD2
CDR3aa: CASGLGSGGVNEQFF
CDR3nt: TGTGCTAGTGGTTTGGGGTCGGGGGGGGTGAATGAGCAGTTCTTC

j_gene: TRBJ2-2
v_gene: TRBV7-3
abundance: NA
d_gene: NA
CDR3aa: CASTQRAPGGELFF
CDR3nt: TGTGCCAGCACCCAAAGGGCTCCTGGCGGGGAGCTGTTTTTT

j_gene: TRBJ2-7
v_gene: TRBV5-1
abundance: NA
d_gene: NA
CDR3aa: CASSTGTSSREQYF
CDR3nt: TGCGCCAGCAGCACCGGAACGTCGTCTCGCGAGCAGTACTTC

j_gene: TRBJ1-2
v_gene: TRBV5-1
abundance: NA
d_gene: NA
CDR3aa: CASSLATAEYGYTF
CDR3nt: TGCGCCAGCAGCTTGGCGACAGCGGAGTATGGCTACACCTTC

j_gene: TRBJ2-3
v_gene: TRBV4-1
abundance: NA
d_gene: TRBD2
CDR3aa: CASSPFGGSTDTQYF
CDR3nt: TGCGCCAGCAGCCCGTTCGGGGGGAGCACAGATACGCAGTATTTT

j_gene: TRBJ1-1
v_gene: TRBV7-3
abundance: NA
d_gene: NA
CDR3aa: CASSLLARTEAFF
CDR3nt: TGTGCCAGCAGCTTATTAGCGAGAACTGAAGCTTTCTTT